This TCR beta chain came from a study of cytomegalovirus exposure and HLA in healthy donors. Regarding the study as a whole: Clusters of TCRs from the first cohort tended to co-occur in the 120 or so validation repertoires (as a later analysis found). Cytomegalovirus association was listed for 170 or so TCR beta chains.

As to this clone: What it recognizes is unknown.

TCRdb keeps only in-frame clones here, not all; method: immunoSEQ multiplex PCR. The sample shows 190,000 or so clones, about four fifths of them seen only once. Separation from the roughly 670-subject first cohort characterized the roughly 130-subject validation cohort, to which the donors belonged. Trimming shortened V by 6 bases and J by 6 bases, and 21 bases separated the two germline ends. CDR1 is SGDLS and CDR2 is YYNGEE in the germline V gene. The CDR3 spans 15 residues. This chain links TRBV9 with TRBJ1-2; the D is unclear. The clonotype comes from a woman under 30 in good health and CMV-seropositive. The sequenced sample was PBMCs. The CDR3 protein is CASNPGGLGFNGYTF. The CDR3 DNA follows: TGTGCCAGCAATCCTGGAGGCCTTGGGTTTAATGGCTACACCTTC.